This record looks at one TCR beta chain sequence and its context. The data are from a study of blood T cell repertoires in COVID-19. Whole-study context: Both acute and convalescent COVID-19 samples were obtained from the United States, Italy and Spain. Sample material is recorded as cDNA or gDNA derived from T cells, B-cell-depleted T cells, or PBMCs.

Under the authors' procedure: Nucleated cell counts were estimated from reference gene primer amplification. The table came from immunoSEQ multiplex PCR; TCRdb's copy has only in-frame clones and leaves some out. D and trimming were read from the DNA, whereas the V and J calls and clone size are those reported in that table. Here the sample spans more than 95,000 clones, 85% being singletons. The trim removed 4 bases at V and 2 bases at J, leaving 10 bases unmatched. This CDR3 contains 16 residues. Germline loops: CDR1 SGHRS, CDR2 YFSETQ. V and J are TRBV5-1 and TRBJ2-3; TRBD2 agrees at 7 bases. The sequencing sample was made of peripheral blood. The receptor's source is an elderly woman with acute or convalescent COVID-19. The CDR3 spells CASSIGLVGNTDTQYF. The CDR3 DNA reads as TGCGCCAGCAGCATAGGACTAGTTGGGAACACAGATACGCAGTATTTT.